What follows describes a single T cell receptor (beta chain). Some clones are missing from TCRdb's copy, which holds only in-frame ones; the method was immunoSEQ multiplex PCR. The sample lists around 180,000 clones, 80% to 90% seen once, with approximately 4.9% in the top ten. The data are from a study of control samples from healthy donors and cancer patients. The sequencing sample was made of blood. This clonotype was obtained from a woman in her twenties or thirties in good health.

CDR3 nucleotide sequence: TGTGCCAGCAGCTTGGTTGGGAGGTGGGACACTGAAGCTTTCTTT. Translated, it gives CASSLVGRWDTEAFF. The V call is TRBV5-6, the J call TRBJ1-1; the D is unclear. V lost 0 bases and J lost 3, with 12 bases in between. The CDR3 loop spans 15 amino acids. The germline CDR1 and CDR2 sequences are SGHDT and YYEEEE.